This is a list of T cell receptor beta chains from one sample in a study of cytomegalovirus exposure and HLA in healthy donors. Method: immunoSEQ multiplex PCR; TCRdb's copy keeps in-frame clones and lacks some. The sample carries approximately 170,000 clones, 77% recorded once. The specimen was PBMCs. The receptor source for this set is a female donor in good health and CMV-seronegative. Both conserved end residues are part of each CDR3. Fields, in order: clone size, CDR3 length, V gene, J gene, D gene, CDR3 DNA, CDR3 protein. A D gene is named only where the DNA matches it firmly. Size tells how often a clone was seen (once, few, many) or the class of an expanded clone, and some rows leave it out.

abundance: -; len: 13; v_gene: TRBV30; j_gene: TRBJ2-7; d_gene: TRBD1; CDR3nt: TGTGCCTACAGGGTAGGGGGCCCCTACGAGCAGTACTTC; CDR3aa: CAYRVGGPYEQYF
abundance: -; len: 16; v_gene: TRBV11-2; j_gene: TRBJ2-7; d_gene: TRBD1; CDR3nt: TGTGCCAGCAGCTTTGGGGGGACAGGGCTTTCCTACGAGCAGTACTTC; CDR3aa: CASSFGGTGLSYEQYF
abundance: -; len: 16; v_gene: TRBV7-6; j_gene: TRBJ1-1; d_gene: -; CDR3nt: TGTGCCAGCAGCCCCCGGACAGCCTCCTTCCGGACTGAAGCTTTCTTT; CDR3aa: CASSPRTASFRTEAFF
abundance: -; len: 15; v_gene: TRBV14; j_gene: TRBJ2-1; d_gene: -; CDR3nt: TGTGCCAGCAGTAAGGACTTATACTCCTACAATGAGCAGTTCTTC; CDR3aa: CASSKDLYSYNEQFF
abundance: -; len: 14; v_gene: TRBV9; j_gene: TRBJ2-3; d_gene: -; CDR3nt: TGTGCCAGCAGCGTAGATTCCGTCACAGATACGCAGTATTTT; CDR3aa: CASSVDSVTDTQYF
abundance: -; len: 13; v_gene: TRBV6-5; j_gene: TRBJ1-1; d_gene: TRBD1; CDR3nt: TGTGCCAGCAGTTACAACAGGGGTGCTGAAGCTTTCTTT; CDR3aa: CASSYNRGAEAFF
abundance: -; len: 13; v_gene: TRBV14; j_gene: TRBJ2-3; d_gene: -; CDR3nt: TGTGCCAGCAGCCGTCGTAGCACAGATACGCAGTATTTT; CDR3aa: CASSRRSTDTQYF
abundance: -; len: 14; v_gene: TRBV5-1; j_gene: TRBJ2-3; d_gene: -; CDR3nt: TGCGCCAGCCTCGAATTAGTCAGCACAGATACGCAGTATTTT; CDR3aa: CASLELVSTDTQYF
abundance: few; len: 14; v_gene: TRBV5-1; j_gene: TRBJ2-7; d_gene: -; CDR3nt: TGCGCCAGCAGCTTGGCGGGCCTAGGGGACGAGCAGTACTTC; CDR3aa: CASSLAGLGDEQYF
abundance: -; len: 13; v_gene: TRBV6-5; j_gene: TRBJ1-2; d_gene: -; CDR3nt: TGTGCCAGCAGTTTTTCGGACGCAGGGTCCCACACCTTC; CDR3aa: CASSFSDAGSHTF
abundance: -; len: 12; v_gene: TRBV29-1; j_gene: TRBJ1-2; d_gene: TRBD1; CDR3nt: TGCAGCGTTCCCAGGGGGGACTATGGCTACACCTTC; CDR3aa: CSVPRGDYGYTF
abundance: -; len: 13; v_gene: TRBV2; j_gene: TRBJ2-7; d_gene: -; CDR3nt: TGTGCCAGCTTAGGGCAGGGGAGCTACGAGCAGTACTTC; CDR3aa: CASLGQGSYEQYF
abundance: -; len: 14; v_gene: TRBV28; j_gene: TRBJ2-7; d_gene: -; CDR3nt: TGTGCCAGCAGTTTACCCGGGTTCTTCTACGAGCAGTACTTC; CDR3aa: CASSLPGFFYEQYF
abundance: -; len: 15; v_gene: TRBV6-1; j_gene: TRBJ2-7; d_gene: -; CDR3nt: TGTGCCAGCAGCCCACCGACTCAGGGGGGCTACGAGCAGTACTTC; CDR3aa: CASSPPTQGGYEQYF
abundance: -; len: 15; v_gene: TRBV16; j_gene: TRBJ2-5; d_gene: -; CDR3nt: TGTGCCAGCAGCCAAAGGGACATCCCAATGGGGACCCAGTACTTC; CDR3aa: CASSQRDIPMGTQYF
abundance: -; len: 11; v_gene: TRBV25-1; j_gene: TRBJ2-7; d_gene: -; CDR3nt: TGTGCCAGCCGGTCCCTCTACGAGCAGTACTTC; CDR3aa: CASRSLYEQYF
abundance: few; len: 17; v_gene: TRBV21-1; j_gene: TRBJ1-2; d_gene: -; CDR3nt: TGTGCCAGCAGCAAGGGGACAGGGACTAAATATAACTATGGCTACACCTTC; CDR3aa: CASSKGTGTKYNYGYTF
abundance: -; len: 14; v_gene: TRBV6-4; j_gene: TRBJ1-6; d_gene: -; CDR3nt: TGTGCCAGCAGTGTAAGAAACGGTGGTTCACCCCTCCACTTT; CDR3aa: CASSVRNGGSPLHF
abundance: -; len: 12; v_gene: TRBV28; j_gene: TRBJ2-7; d_gene: -; CDR3nt: TGTGCCAGCAGGAGCGTCTCCTACGAGCAGTACTTC; CDR3aa: CASRSVSYEQYF
abundance: -; len: 14; v_gene: TRBV28; j_gene: TRBJ1-4; d_gene: -; CDR3nt: TGTGCCAGCAGTCTTCCAGGAATTAATGAAAAACTGTTTTTT; CDR3aa: CASSLPGINEKLFF
abundance: few; len: 15; v_gene: TRBV4-1; j_gene: TRBJ1-1; d_gene: -; CDR3nt: TGCGCCAGCAGCCAAGGGACGGACTTGAACACTGAAGCTTTCTTT; CDR3aa: CASSQGTDLNTEAFF
abundance: -; len: 16; v_gene: TRBV5-6; j_gene: TRBJ1-1; d_gene: -; CDR3nt: TGTGCCAGCAGCCGAACTCAAACAGGTCCAGGCACTGAAGCTTTCTTT; CDR3aa: CASSRTQTGPGTEAFF
abundance: once; len: 15; v_gene: TRBV7-8; j_gene: TRBJ2-3; d_gene: TRBD2; CDR3nt: TGTGCCAGCAGATTGGGCGGGGGGGTCACAGATACGCAGTATTTT; CDR3aa: CASRLGGGVTDTQYF
abundance: few; len: 16; v_gene: TRBV6-1; j_gene: TRBJ2-3; d_gene: TRBD2; CDR3nt: TGTGCCAGCAGTAAAGGACTAGCGGGATTCACAGATACGCAGTATTTT; CDR3aa: CASSKGLAGFTDTQYF
abundance: -; len: 13; v_gene: TRBV11-3; j_gene: TRBJ2-7; d_gene: TRBD2; CDR3nt: TGTGCCAGCAGCCGCGGGAGGGGGGCCGAGCAGTACTTC; CDR3aa: CASSRGRGAEQYF
abundance: -; len: 14; v_gene: TRBV6-5; j_gene: TRBJ2-3; d_gene: TRBD1; CDR3nt: TGTGCCAGCAGTCCCCGGGACAGGGGGGACCTTTGGTATTTT; CDR3aa: CASSPRDRGDLWYF
abundance: -; len: 16; v_gene: TRBV19; j_gene: TRBJ2-3; d_gene: TRBD2; CDR3nt: TGTGCCAGTACCCAGACTAGCGGGAGGATTGGGGATACGCAGTATTTT; CDR3aa: CASTQTSGRIGDTQYF
abundance: once; len: 14; v_gene: TRBV11-2; j_gene: TRBJ2-1; d_gene: -; CDR3nt: TGTGCCAGCAGCTCCAAAACTAGGTACAATGAGCAGTTCTTC; CDR3aa: CASSSKTRYNEQFF
abundance: once; len: 13; v_gene: TRBV7-6; j_gene: TRBJ2-7; d_gene: -; CDR3nt: TGTGCCAGCAGCTCCGGGGGGCCTTACGAGCAGTACTTC; CDR3aa: CASSSGGPYEQYF
abundance: -; len: 13; v_gene: TRBV6-5; j_gene: TRBJ1-2; d_gene: -; CDR3nt: TGTGCCAGCAGTCTACAGGGTACCTATGGCTACACCTTC; CDR3aa: CASSLQGTYGYTF
abundance: -; len: 12; v_gene: TRBV4-3; j_gene: TRBJ2-3; d_gene: -; CDR3nt: TGCGCCAGCAGCCAAGAACAGGGTACGCAGTATTTT; CDR3aa: CASSQEQGTQYF
abundance: -; len: 12; v_gene: TRBV30; j_gene: TRBJ1-1; d_gene: -; CDR3nt: TGTGCCTGGAATGGCGCGGGACTAGGGGCTTTCTTT; CDR3aa: CAWNGAGLGAFF
abundance: -; len: 15; v_gene: TRBV19; j_gene: TRBJ1-4; d_gene: -; CDR3nt: TGTGCCAGTAGTTCCGTTGGGAGTACTAATGAAAAACTGTTTTTT; CDR3aa: CASSSVGSTNEKLFF
abundance: -; len: 19; v_gene: TRBV5-4; j_gene: TRBJ2-5; d_gene: TRBD2; CDR3nt: TGTGCCAGCAGCCCAGGGGTGGGACTAGCGGGCGCCAGGGGAGAGACCCAGTACTTC; CDR3aa: CASSPGVGLAGARGETQYF
abundance: -; len: 13; v_gene: TRBV28; j_gene: TRBJ1-2; d_gene: TRBD1; CDR3nt: TGTGCCAGCAGCCCCCGGGACAGTTATGGCTACACCTTC; CDR3aa: CASSPRDSYGYTF
abundance: few; len: 16; v_gene: TRBV7-9; j_gene: TRBJ2-5; d_gene: -; CDR3nt: TGTTCCAGCAGCTTAGGTTGGGGGGGGGCCTCAGAGACCCAGTACTTC; CDR3aa: CSSSLGWGGASETQYF
abundance: few; len: 16; v_gene: TRBV19; j_gene: TRBJ2-1; d_gene: TRBD2; CDR3nt: TGTGCCAGTAGTATCTTAGCGGGGTCCACCTACAATGAGCAGTTCTTC; CDR3aa: CASSILAGSTYNEQFF
abundance: -; len: 15; v_gene: TRBV28; j_gene: TRBJ1-5; d_gene: -; CDR3nt: TGTGCCAGCAGTCCTGCCGTGGGAGGGGATCAGCCCCAGCATTTT; CDR3aa: CASSPAVGGDQPQHF
abundance: -; len: 15; v_gene: TRBV6-1; j_gene: TRBJ2-7; d_gene: TRBD2; CDR3nt: TGTGCCAGCACCTTGACTAGCGGGAGTGGGGGAGAGCAGTACTTC; CDR3aa: CASTLTSGSGGEQYF
abundance: -; len: 16; v_gene: TRBV6-5; j_gene: TRBJ2-3; d_gene: TRBD2; CDR3nt: TGTGCCAGCAGTTACTCAGCTAGCGGGGTTGGAGATACGCAGTATTTT; CDR3aa: CASSYSASGVGDTQYF
abundance: -; len: 15; v_gene: TRBV15; j_gene: TRBJ2-5; d_gene: TRBD1; CDR3nt: TGTGCCACCAGCAGAGTAAGGGGGCTCCAAGAGACCCAGTACTTC; CDR3aa: CATSRVRGLQETQYF
abundance: -; len: 14; v_gene: TRBV6-5; j_gene: TRBJ2-1; d_gene: TRBD2; CDR3nt: TGTGCCAGCGCGGGGGGGAGCTCCTACAATGAGCAGTTCTTC; CDR3aa: CASAGGSSYNEQFF
abundance: -; len: 13; v_gene: TRBV6-1; j_gene: TRBJ2-7; d_gene: TRBD1; CDR3nt: TGTGCCAGCGGTGGCCCAGGGGGATACGAGCAGTACTTC; CDR3aa: CASGGPGGYEQYF
abundance: -; len: 14; v_gene: TRBV28; j_gene: TRBJ2-7; d_gene: TRBD1; CDR3nt: TGTGCCAGCAGAAGGGACAGAGGGTACTACGAGCAGTACTTC; CDR3aa: CASRRDRGYYEQYF
abundance: -; len: 15; v_gene: TRBV18; j_gene: TRBJ1-4; d_gene: -; CDR3nt: TGTGCCAGCTCACCAAACCCAGGGGTAGGAGAAAAACTGTTTTTT; CDR3aa: CASSPNPGVGEKLFF
abundance: few; len: 14; v_gene: TRBV7-2; j_gene: TRBJ2-2; d_gene: TRBD2; CDR3nt: TGTGCCAGCAGCGGACTAGTCTCCACCGGGGAGCTGTTTTTT; CDR3aa: CASSGLVSTGELFF
abundance: -; len: 15; v_gene: TRBV28; j_gene: TRBJ2-1; d_gene: TRBD1; CDR3nt: TGTGCCAGCAGGTCTCCGGGACAGGGCTACAATGAGCAGTTCTTC; CDR3aa: CASRSPGQGYNEQFF
abundance: once; len: 17; v_gene: TRBV9; j_gene: TRBJ2-7; d_gene: TRBD2; CDR3nt: TGTGCCAGCAGCGTAGGGACTAGCGGGGGGGTCTCCTACGAGCAGTACTTC; CDR3aa: CASSVGTSGGVSYEQYF
abundance: few; len: 12; v_gene: TRBV5-1; j_gene: TRBJ2-5; d_gene: -; CDR3nt: TGCGCCAGCAGCTTGCCTCAAGAGACCCAGTACTTC; CDR3aa: CASSLPQETQYF
abundance: few; len: 15; v_gene: TRBV7-2; j_gene: TRBJ1-2; d_gene: -; CDR3nt: TGTGCCAGCAGCGCCGAGGGTGCAGTAGGCTCTGGCTACACCTTC; CDR3aa: CASSAEGAVGSGYTF
abundance: -; len: 14; v_gene: TRBV27; j_gene: TRBJ1-6; d_gene: TRBD1; CDR3nt: TGTGCCAGCAGGACCGGGACAGAGAATTCACCCCTCCACTTT; CDR3aa: CASRTGTENSPLHF
abundance: -; len: 14; v_gene: TRBV15; j_gene: TRBJ1-3; d_gene: -; CDR3nt: TGTGCCACCAGCAGCGGGAGCTCTGGAAACACCATATATTTT; CDR3aa: CATSSGSSGNTIYF
abundance: -; len: 14; v_gene: TRBV9; j_gene: TRBJ1-4; d_gene: -; CDR3nt: TGTGCCAGCAGCGTTGGACAACCCAATGAAAAACTGTTTTTT; CDR3aa: CASSVGQPNEKLFF
abundance: once; len: 11; v_gene: TRBV11-2; j_gene: TRBJ1-2; d_gene: -; CDR3nt: TGTGCAATCTGGCGGCCCGATGGCTACACCTTC; CDR3aa: CAIWRPDGYTF
abundance: once; len: 16; v_gene: TRBV15; j_gene: TRBJ2-2; d_gene: -; CDR3nt: TGTGCCACCAGCAGAGACAGACTAGTAATGGCCGGGGAGCTGTTTTTT; CDR3aa: CATSRDRLVMAGELFF